What follows are 15 T cell receptor beta chains derived from one specimen sequenced in a study of blood T cell repertoires in COVID-19. The repertoire was sequenced with immunoSEQ multiplex PCR; TCRdb's copy has only in-frame clones and lacks some. Of roughly 260,000 clones in the sample, over 75% are singletons; the top ten hold about 2.1%. The sample was peripheral blood. The receptors here all came from a woman in her fifties or sixties with acute or convalescent COVID-19.

V gene TRBV30 combines with J gene TRBJ2-7; possible D gene TRBD2, 5 bases. The germline V gene has CDR1 GTSNPN and CDR2 SVGIG (reference sequence). The CDR3 totals 16 residues. V shed 1 base and J shed 1 base, with 17 bases lying between them. CDR3 protein: CAWSAQLGRRSYEQYF. The DNA for the CDR3 is TGTGCCTGGAGTGCCCAATTGGGGAGACGATCCTACGAGCAGTACTTC.

This chain uses TRBV5-4 with TRBJ1-2; TRBD1 matches 10 bases. Germline CDR1 reads SGHNT; CDR2 reads YYREEE (reference sequence). This CDR3 is built from 16 residues. V dropped 4 bases and J dropped 2; count of bases not matched to a gene: 8. The CDR3 bases are TGTGCCAGCAGCGCCGGGCGGACAGGGGGGAACTATGGCTACACCTTC. It specifies CASSAGRTGGNYGYTF.

This chain connects TRBV30 to TRBJ1-1, with TRBD1 as a possible D gene (5 bases). With 1 base removed from V and 4 bases from J, the gap between germline ends came to 16 bases. This CDR3 comprises 15 residues. CDR1 and CDR2 (germline): GTSNPN, SVGIG (reference sequence). This CDR3 reads CAWSARVGARTEAFF. CDR3 in DNA: TGTGCCTGGAGTGCCAGGGTTGGAGCTCGCACTGAAGCTTTCTTT.

This clone was counted once. The rearrangement links TRBV2 to TRBJ2-1; 7 nucleotides agree with TRBD2. Germline V lookup: CDR1 SNHLY, CDR2 FYNNEI. The CDR3 loop spans 15 amino acids. J gave up 1 base and V 2 bases, and 2 bases lay outside the gene matches. CDR3: CASSEQAGSYNEQFF. CDR3 nucleotide sequence: TGTGCCAGCAGTGAACAAGCGGGGTCCTACAATGAGCAGTTCTTC.

This chain joins TRBV19 and TRBJ2-1; the match to TRBD2 covers 8 bases. Trimming removed 7 bases from V and 7 bases from J; junction bases left unmatched: 9. CDR1 LNHDA and CDR2 SQIVND come from the germline V gene (reference sequence). The CDR3 spans 14 residues. The CDR3 nucleotides are TGTGCCAGTAATCGGGGGACTAGAAATAATGAGCAGTTCTTC. Encoded protein: CASNRGTRNNEQFF. The whole variable domain, remainder taken from reference TRBV19 and TRBJ2-1, is DGGITQSPKYLFRKEGQNVTLSCEQNLNHDAMYWYRQDPGQGLRLIYYSQIVNDFQKGDIAEGYSVSREKKESFPLTVTSAQKNPTAFYLCASNRGTRNNEQFFGPGTRLTVL.

The V gene is TRBV9, the J gene TRBJ2-1; 7 nucleotides match TRBD2. Germline V gives CDR1 SGDLS, CDR2 YYNGEE. V gave up 0 bases and J gave up 9 bases; unmatched junction bases: 6. The length of the CDR3 is 14 residues. CDR3 DNA sequence: TGTGCCAGCAGCGTAGGGCGGGAGATCGGTGAGCAGTTCTTC. Its protein is CASSVGREIGEQFF.

The chain combines TRBV10-3 with TRBJ1-1; possibly TRBD1 for D (6 bases). This CDR3 spans 17 amino acids. The V end was cut by 2 bases, the J end by 0 bases, with 16 bases between. Germline V gene data show CDR1 as ENHRY and CDR2 as SYGVKD. As DNA, the CDR3 is TGTGCCATCAGTGAGAAGGGGGTCAGGGCCTTGAACACTGAAGCTTTCTTT. This translates into CAISEKGVRALNTEAFF.

The chain employs TRBV4-1 and TRBJ2-5; 7 positions agree with TRBD2. There are 15 residues in the CDR3. The ends lost 8 bases at V and 2 bases at J; junction bases unmatched: 11. The germline V gene encodes CDR1 MGHRA and CDR2 YSYEKL. The CDR3 protein is CASGRGLFDQETQYF. The CDR3 bases are TGCGCCAGCGGGAGGGGTCTTTTTGATCAAGAGACCCAGTACTTC.

This chain uses TRBV7-2 with TRBJ1-3, with D tentatively TRBD1 (5 bases). V lost 6 bases to trimming and J lost 0 bases, with 9 bases between them. The CDR3 loop spans 14 amino acids. CDR1 is SGHTA and CDR2 is FQGNSA in the germline V gene. As DNA, the CDR3 is TGTGCCAGCAGTCATGGGGCCTCTGGAAACACCATATATTTT. This encodes CASSHGASGNTIYF.

This chain uses TRBV6-1 with TRBJ1-6; TRBD1 matches at 9 bases. This CDR3 contains 17 residues. Germline trimming cut 2 bases from V and 10 bases from J; bases unmatched to any gene: 12. Germline V lookup: CDR1 MNHNS, CDR2 SASEGT. CDR3: CASSERLDRGRGSPLHF. CDR3 DNA: TGTGCCAGCAGTGAACGATTGGACAGGGGCAGGGGGTCACCCCTCCACTTT.

The chain uses TRBV18 and TRBJ2-1, with 7 bases aligning to TRBD2. The germline V gene encodes CDR1 KGHSH and CDR2 LQKENI. The CDR3 extends over 16 amino acids. V lost 0 bases to trimming and J lost 4 bases; unmatched junction nucleotides: 6. The CDR3 sequence is CASSPPSLAAYNEQFF. The CDR3 nucleotides are TGTGCCAGCTCACCACCTAGCCTAGCGGCATACAATGAGCAGTTCTTC.

The chain has TRBV10-3 and TRBJ1-5, with TRBD1 as a possible D gene (5 bases). V dropped 5 bases and J dropped 7 bases, with 12 bases sitting between them. The CDR3 totals 13 residues. The V gene's germline CDR1 is ENHRY and CDR2 SYGVKD. This CDR3 reads CAISPQGEQPQHF. The CDR3 DNA is TGTGCCATCAGTCCTCAGGGCGAACAGCCCCAGCATTTT.

This clone was picked up one time. The gene calls are TRBV6-6 and TRBJ1-5, with 8 bases fitting TRBD1. The CDR3 totals 16 residues. Looked up from germline, CDR1 is MNHNY and CDR2 is SVGAGI (reference sequence). Germline trimming cut 2 bases from V and 5 bases from J; bases unmatched to any gene: 8. CDR3 region: CASSYSMTGADQPQHF. CDR3 coding DNA: TGTGCCAGCAGTTACAGTATGACAGGGGCCGATCAGCCCCAGCATTTT.

The chain is built from TRBV6-5 and TRBJ2-1; TRBD2 matches 16 bases. J gave up 5 bases and V 8 bases, and 3 bases lay outside the gene matches. The CDR3 is 15 amino acids. Germline loops: CDR1 MNHEY, CDR2 SVGAGI. The CDR3 here is CASGTSGRADNEQFF. CDR3 DNA: TGTGCCAGCGGGACTAGCGGGAGGGCCGACAATGAGCAGTTCTTC.

The rearrangement uses TRBV10-3 and TRBJ2-7; tentative D call: TRBD2 (6 bases). The length of the CDR3 is 15 residues. Germline CDR1 and CDR2: ENHRY and SYGVKD. The V and J ends lost 7 bases and 6 bases respectively, with 22 bases between them. Here the CDR3 DNA reads TGTGCCATCAACTATCGAGTGACTAGTTCGGCCGAGCAGTACTTC. Residues: CAINYRVTSSAEQYF.